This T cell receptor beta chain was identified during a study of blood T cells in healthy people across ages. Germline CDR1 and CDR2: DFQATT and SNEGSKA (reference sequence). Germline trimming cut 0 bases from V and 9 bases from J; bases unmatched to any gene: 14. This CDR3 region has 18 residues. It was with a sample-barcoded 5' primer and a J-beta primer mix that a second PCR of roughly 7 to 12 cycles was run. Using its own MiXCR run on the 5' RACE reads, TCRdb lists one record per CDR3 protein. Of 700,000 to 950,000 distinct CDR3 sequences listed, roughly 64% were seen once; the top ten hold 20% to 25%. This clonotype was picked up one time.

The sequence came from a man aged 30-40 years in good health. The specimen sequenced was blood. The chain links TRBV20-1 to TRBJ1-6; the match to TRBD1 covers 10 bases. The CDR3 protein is CSARDLEQGTGVFSPLHF. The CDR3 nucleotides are TGCAGTGCTAGAGATTTGGAACAAGGGACAGGGGTTTTTTCACCCCTCCACTTT.